A single count supports the clone carrying this TCR beta chain. The germline CDR1 and CDR2 sequences are SEHNR and FQNEAQ (reference sequence). The CDR3 contains 14 residues. V lost 5 bases, J lost 4 bases, and 15 bases lay in between. The method was immunoSEQ multiplex PCR; TCRdb's version includes in-frame clones alone and lacks a portion of them. The sample lists 30,000 to 35,000 clones; 88% were seen once. These data belong to a study of blood T cell repertoires in COVID-19. Study overall: COVID-19 samples from acute and convalescent phases originated in the United States, Italy and Spain. The analysed material was cDNA or gDNA that came from T cells, B-cell-depleted T cells, or PBMCs.

This rearrangement joins TRBV7-9 to TRBJ2-7; a weak D match, TRBD1 (5 bases). The sequence came from a man aged 60 to 69 with active COVID-19. Material for sequencing was peripheral blood. The chain's CDR3 is CASSQQAVGYEQYF. The CDR3 bases are TGTGCCAGCAGCCAACAGGCGGTTGGATACGAGCAGTACTTC.